This T cell receptor (beta chain) was retrieved from a study of T-cell reconstitution after alpha-beta-depleted transplantation in children. CDR3 length: 16 residues. Trimming took 4 bases from V and 0 from J, leaving 14 bases between them. Germline lookup yields CDR1 SGHAT and CDR2 FQNNGV. This clonotype was recorded many times. Its antigen remains unidentified. General observations from the study: T-cell numbers and diversity one year post-transplant derived largely from freshly generated T cells.

Unique molecular identifiers were incorporated when the TCRbeta library was constructed. TCRdb independently ran MiXCR on the PCR reads; one entry per CDR3 protein. The sample has approximately 210,000 distinct CDR3 sequences, roughly a sixth seen once. The chain links TRBV11-2 to TRBJ2-3; D gene uncertain. The sequencing here drew on PBMCs, mostly from graft donor cells, taken 360 days after TCRalphabeta/CD19-depleted stem cell transplant. The source of this sequence is a male patient aged 2 to 10 who had a stem cell transplant for acute lymphoblastic leukemia, so the T cells may come from the graft donor. In nucleotides, the CDR3 is TGTGCCAGCAGCTCGAGAGGCTACCCTAGCACAGATACGCAGTATTTT. The encoded protein is CASSSRGYPSTDTQYF.